This entry lists 10 T cell receptor beta chains sequenced from one sample in a study of blood T cells in healthy people across ages. Primers used in a second PCR of roughly 6 to 12 cycles were a sample-barcoded 5' primer and a J-beta primer mix. Via MiXCR, TCRdb re-called the 5' RACE reads, giving one row per CDR3 protein. The profile covers hundreds of thousands of distinct CDR3 sequences, with around a fifth appearing a single time and 3.5% to 4% taken by the ten largest. Sequenced input: blood. The receptors derive from a man aged 65-85 years in good health.

This clonotype was counted only a few times. The rearrangement uses TRBV28 and TRBJ2-2; 7 positions agree with TRBD2. The CDR3 contains 13 residues. Germline V gene data show CDR1 as MDHEN and CDR2 as SYDVKM. The CDR3 nucleotides read TGTGTCACAGGCGGGGGTCGGACCGGGGAGCTGTTTTTT. This translates into CVTGGGRTGELFF. Supplemented by reference TRBV28 and TRBJ2-2, the full variable domain reads DVKVTQSSRYLVKRTGEKVFLECVQDMDHENMFWYRQDPGLGLRLIYFSYDVKMKEKGDIPEGYSVSREKKERFSLILESASTNQTSMYLCVTGGGRTGELFFGEGSRLTVL.

V and J are TRBV29-1 and TRBJ1-2, with D unclear. With 3 bases removed from V and 5 bases from J, the gap between germline ends came to 7 bases. This CDR3 has 11 residues. Per the germline V gene, CDR1 is SQVTM and CDR2 is ANQGSEA. The DNA of the CDR3 is TGCAGCGTTGAGAGAGAGTATGGCTACACCTTC. Residues: CSVEREYGYTF.

This clonotype appeared a single time. This rearrangement joins TRBV20-1 to TRBJ1-1; the D gene is possibly TRBD1 (5 bases). From germline, CDR1 is DFQATT and CDR2 SNEGSKA (reference sequence). This CDR3 is 15 amino acids long. V lost 5 bases to trimming and J lost 3 bases, with 19 bases between them. The CDR3 DNA sequence: TGCAGTGCTCAGTGGGGGGGGAGTTTGGACACTGAAGCTTTCTTT. Translating it yields CSAQWGGSLDTEAFF.

This clonotype showed up just a few times. This chain uses TRBV20-1 with TRBJ2-3, with D possibly called TRBD1 or TRBD2 (6 bases each). The germline V gene has CDR1 DFQATT and CDR2 SNEGSKA (reference sequence). The length of the CDR3 is 14 residues. Trimming shortened V by 5 bases and J by 1 base, and 13 bases separated the two germline ends. The CDR3 coding sequence is TGCAGTGCTGCCAAGGGGGGCGGCACAGATACGCAGTATTTT. This gives the protein CSAAKGGGTDTQYF.

The rearrangement uses TRBV12-3 or TRBV12-4 and TRBJ2-7; TRBD1 aligns across 8 bases. With 5 bases clipped from V and 1 base from J, the junction kept 16 bases outside the gene matches. This CDR3 comprises 18 residues. CDR3: CASSPNPRQGAISYEQYF. The CDR3, as DNA: TGTGCCAGCAGTCCTAACCCCCGGCAGGGGGCGATATCCTACGAGCAGTACTTC.

The CDR3, as DNA: TGCAGCGTTGAAGCTTTCGGGACACCGAACACTGAAGCTTTCTTT. Protein product: CSVEAFGTPNTEAFF. The chain joins TRBV29-1 to TRBJ1-1; D may be TRBD1 (6 bases). Germline assignment: CDR1 SQVTM and CDR2 ANQGSEA. The CDR3 runs to 15 residues. Trimming left V 1 base short and J 1 base short, with 13 bases between. Full variable domain (missing parts from reference TRBV29-1 and TRBJ1-1): SAVISQKPSRDICQRGTSLTIQCQVDSQVTMMFWYRQQPGQSLTLIATANQGSEATYESGFVIDKFPISRPNLTFSTLTVSNMSPEDSSIYLCSVEAFGTPNTEAFFGQGTRLTVV.

This sequence joins TRBV9 and TRBJ2-1, with D maybe TRBD2 (6 bases). The V end was cut by 0 bases, the J end by 9 bases, with 13 bases between. The CDR3 runs to 14 residues. The germline CDR1 and CDR2 sequences are SGDLS and YYNGEE. CDR3 in amino acids: CASSVEEGSGEQFF. CDR3 DNA sequence: TGTGCCAGCAGCGTAGAGGAGGGTTCAGGTGAGCAGTTCTTC.

The chain carries TRBV5-6 and TRBJ2-3, with D perhaps assigned TRBD1 or TRBD2 (5 bases each). The CDR3 runs to 15 residues. V was trimmed by 5 bases and J by 1 base, leaving 14 bases between them. The germline V gene encodes CDR1 SGHDT and CDR2 YYEEEE. This chain's CDR3 is CASRIRGRGTDTQYF. DNA for the CDR3: TGTGCCAGCAGAATCCGGGGACGTGGCACAGATACGCAGTATTTT. Filled out from reference TRBV5-6 and TRBJ2-3, the complete variable domain reads DAGVTQSPTHLIKTRGQQVTLRCSPKSGHDTVSWYQQALGQGPQFIFQYYEEEERQRGNFPDRFSGHQFPNYSSELNVNALLLGDSALYLCASRIRGRGTDTQYFGPGTRLTVL.

To note about this clonotype: One end of the junction is discordant with germline, which a read error may explain. This chain uses TRBV18 with TRBJ2-3; 10 bases align to TRBD1. This CDR3 contains 16 residues. CDR1 KGHSH and CDR2 LQKENI come from the germline V gene. The CDR3 DNA reads as TGTGCCAGCTCACCGGGACAGGGGATGACTAAAGAGACCCAGTACTTT. This codes for CASSPGQGMTKETQYF.

This clonotype was detected a few times. The CDR3 DNA sequence: TGTGCCAGCAGCCACCGGGACCTCTCCTACGAGCAGTACTTC. This translates into CASSHRDLSYEQYF. This sequence joins TRBV3-1 and TRBJ2-7, with D perhaps matching TRBD1 or TRBD2 (5 bases each). Germline V CDR1 and CDR2: LGHDT, YNNKEL (reference sequence). CDR3 length equals 14 residues. Trimming stripped 3 bases from V and 0 bases from J, with 9 bases between.